The 8 T cell receptor beta chains given below trace back to one sample, sequenced in a study of technical replicates of blood from several donors. Assay used: immunoSEQ multiplex PCR; TCRdb lists only in-frame clones, some missing. Of approximately 73,000 clones listed, just over 90% are singletons. The source material was T cells isolated from PBMCs. These receptors all come from a human donor in good health.

V gene TRBV11-2 combines with J gene TRBJ2-7, with D tentatively TRBD1 (5 bases). This CDR3 has 15 residues. Trimming removed 2 bases at V and 2 bases at J, with 13 bases between. CDR1 is SGHAT and CDR2 is FQNNGV in the germline V gene. CDR3 region: CASSLSGLSTYEQYF. The CDR3 DNA sequence: TGTGCCAGCAGCTTATCAGGGCTTAGTACCTACGAGCAGTACTTC.

V usage is TRBV5-1 and J usage is TRBJ1-2, with 8 bases aligning to TRBD1. The CDR3 covers 15 residues. Germline CDR1 and CDR2: SGHRS and YFSETQ. The ends lost 4 bases at V and 0 bases at J; junction bases unmatched: 5. The CDR3 nucleotides read TGCGCCAGCAGCGCGGAGACAGGGGCTAACTATGGCTACACCTTC. Amino acid sequence: CASSAETGANYGYTF.

The rearrangement uses TRBV28 and TRBJ2-7; 11 positions match TRBD2. V trimming: 3 bases; J trimming: 2 bases; junction bases outside the gene matches: 0. The CDR3 contains 14 residues. Per the germline V gene, CDR1 is MDHEN and CDR2 is SYDVKM. CDR3: CASSFSGRAYEQYF. The CDR3 DNA reads as TGTGCCAGCAGTTTTAGCGGGAGGGCCTACGAGCAGTACTTC.

The chain recombines TRBV28 with TRBJ1-1, with 9 positions matching TRBD1. V lost 6 bases and J lost 6; bases outside the gene matches: 5. This CDR3 region has 13 residues. Looked up from germline, CDR1 is MDHEN and CDR2 is SYDVKM. The CDR3 sequence: CASSPDRGAEAFF. The CDR3, as DNA: TGTGCCAGCAGCCCCGACAGGGGGGCTGAAGCTTTCTTT.

The genes are TRBV7-9 and TRBJ1-1; the match to TRBD1 covers 8 bases. In germline, CDR1 is SEHNR, CDR2 FQNEAQ (reference sequence). CDR3 length equals 16 residues. V trimming: 4 bases; J trimming: 6 bases; junction bases outside the gene matches: 13. CDR3 amino acids: CASSSVNTDRDSEAFF. For the CDR3, the DNA is TGTGCCAGCAGCTCAGTCAATACGGACAGGGACTCTGAAGCTTTCTTT.

This clone was seen once. The rearrangement uses TRBV4-1 and TRBJ2-1; TRBD1 is a possible D gene (6 bases). This CDR3 comprises 18 residues. Trimming shortened V by 2 bases and J by 2 bases, and 19 bases separated the two germline ends. CDR1 MGHRA and CDR2 YSYEKL come from the germline V gene. The CDR3 sequence is CASSQLRPGVVPYNEQFF. CDR3 in DNA: TGCGCCAGCAGCCAACTTCGACCAGGGGTCGTACCCTACAATGAGCAGTTCTTC.

The chain employs TRBV9 and TRBJ2-7, with TRBD1 identical over 8 bases. V lost 4 bases to trimming and J lost 6 bases; unmatched junction nucleotides: 6. This CDR3 has 13 residues. CDR1 SGDLS and CDR2 YYNGEE come from the germline V gene. CDR3 amino acids: CASSRDRPIEQYF. CDR3 sequence (DNA): TGTGCCAGCAGCCGGGACAGGCCCATCGAGCAGTACTTC.

The rearrangement uses TRBV6-6 and TRBJ2-4, with a weak D call TRBD1 (6 bases). The length of the CDR3 is 15 residues. CDR1 and CDR2 (germline): MNHNY, SVGAGI (reference sequence). The V gene lost 3 bases and the J gene lost 5 bases, with 14 bases spanning the gap. The CDR3 DNA sequence: TGTGCCAGCAGTTATGGGCAGGGGATCCAAAACATTCAGTACTTC. Encoded protein: CASSYGQGIQNIQYF.